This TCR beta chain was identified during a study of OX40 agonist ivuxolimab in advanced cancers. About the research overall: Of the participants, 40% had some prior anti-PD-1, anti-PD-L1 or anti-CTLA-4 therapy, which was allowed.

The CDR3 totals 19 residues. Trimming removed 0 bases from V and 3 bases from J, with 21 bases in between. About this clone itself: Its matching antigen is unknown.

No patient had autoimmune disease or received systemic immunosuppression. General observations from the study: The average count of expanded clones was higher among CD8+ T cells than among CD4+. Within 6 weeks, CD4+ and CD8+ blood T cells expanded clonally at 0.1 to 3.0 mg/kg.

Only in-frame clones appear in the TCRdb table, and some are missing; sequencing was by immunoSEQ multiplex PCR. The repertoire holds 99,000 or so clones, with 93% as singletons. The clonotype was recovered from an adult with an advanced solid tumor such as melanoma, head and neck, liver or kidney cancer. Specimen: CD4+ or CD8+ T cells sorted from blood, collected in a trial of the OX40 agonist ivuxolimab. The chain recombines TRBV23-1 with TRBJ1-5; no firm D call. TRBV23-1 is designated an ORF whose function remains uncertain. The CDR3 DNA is TGCGCCAGCAGTCAATCGCCTTTGGTGGTGTGGGCATACAATCAGCCCCAGCATTTT. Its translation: CASSQSPLVVWAYNQPQHF.